This TCR beta chain emerged from a study of OX40 agonist ivuxolimab in advanced cancers. Study in general: Subjects had a mean age of roughly 60 years, with a range of 23 to 79; approximately 83% were male.

V lost 7 bases, J lost 7 bases, and 20 bases lay in between. CDR1 and CDR2 from the germline V gene are SNHLY and FYNNEI. This CDR3 region has 14 residues. The protocol was immunoSEQ multiplex PCR, while the TCRdb copy is restricted to in-frame clones and leaves out a portion. The sample consists of over 95,000 clones, about 86% of them appearing once. Regarding the study as a whole: Some of the nonresponding patients also showed low levels of normalized T-cell clonal expansion. At doses 0.1 to 3.0 mg/kg, CD4+ and CD8+ clones expanded.

As for this clone: Its antigen remains unknown.

This sequence was found in an adult with an advanced solid tumor such as melanoma, head and neck, liver or kidney cancer. The sequenced sample was CD4+ or CD8+ T cells sorted from blood, obtained in a trial of the OX40 agonist ivuxolimab. The rearrangement joins TRBV2 to TRBJ2-7; D may match TRBD1 or TRBD2 (6 bases each). The CDR3 loop reads CASIMGAQAGEQYF. CDR3 bases: TGTGCCAGCATTATGGGGGCCCAGGCGGGAGAGCAGTACTTC.